A single sample gave rise to the 9 T cell receptor beta chains below, sequenced in a study of blood T cell repertoires in COVID-19. Repertoires were generated with immunoSEQ multiplex PCR, while TCRdb's copy carries only in-frame clones and drops some. The data contain about 170,000 clones, over 80% of them singletons. The sequenced sample was peripheral blood. The receptor set was obtained from a woman of 80 years or more with COVID-19, enrolled during active disease.

CDR3 sequence (DNA): TGTGCCAGCAGCTTGCCCCAATACGAGCAGTACTTC. It yields the protein CASSLPQYEQYF. The chain uses TRBV5-5 and TRBJ2-7, with unresolved D. CDR1 is SGHKS and CDR2 is YYEKEE in the germline V gene (reference sequence). Trimming took off 1 base at V and 4 bases at J, with 6 bases between the two ends. The CDR3 runs 12 residues.

V and J are TRBV5-1 and TRBJ1-1; perhaps TRBD1 as D (6 bases). Germline loops: CDR1 SGHRS, CDR2 YFSETQ. There are 14 residues in the CDR3. V lost 5 bases to trimming and J lost 3 bases, with 14 bases between them. DNA for the CDR3: TGCGCCAGCAGTTTACAGGGCTGGGACACTGAAGCTTTCTTT. It encodes CASSLQGWDTEAFF.

The V gene is TRBV7-2, the J gene TRBJ1-2; 8 bases align to TRBD1. CDR1 and CDR2 from the germline V gene are SGHTA and FQGNSA. V lost 5 bases and J lost 2; bases outside the gene matches: 7. CDR3 length: 15 residues. CDR3 protein: CASSPRQGMNYGYTF. For the CDR3, the DNA is TGTGCCAGCAGCCCACGACAGGGGATGAACTATGGCTACACCTTC.

The table lists this clone with a count of one. V usage is TRBV20-1 and J usage is TRBJ2-3, with TRBD2 matching 9 bases. The CDR3 sequence is 18 residues long. After removal of 3 bases from V and 1 base from J, the junction contained 14 bases not matched to a gene. Germline CDR1 reads DFQATT; CDR2 reads SNEGSKA (reference sequence). CDR3 nucleotides: TGCAGTGCTAGTCTTTTGGGCCTAGCGGGGCGAGGCACAGATACGCAGTATTTT. Its translation: CSASLLGLAGRGTDTQYF.

This chain joins TRBV20-1 and TRBJ2-5; perhaps TRBD2 as D (6 bases). Germline values: CDR1 DFQATT, CDR2 SNEGSKA (reference sequence). This CDR3 has 17 amino acids. The ends were cut back, 3 bases at V and 5 bases at J, with 25 bases in the middle. DNA for the CDR3: TGCAGTGCTAGTCCGCTGGCTTTAGCGGTACAGCGGGAGACCCAGTACTTC. This encodes CSASPLALAVQRETQYF.

This rearrangement joins TRBV27 to TRBJ1-1; TRBD1 matches 7 bases. Germline V gene data show CDR1 as MNHEY and CDR2 as SMNVEV (reference sequence). CDR3 size: 13 residues. Unmatched junction bases numbered 5, after V lost 3 bases and J lost 7 bases. CDR3 DNA sequence: TGTGCCAGCAGTTTTATTAACAGGGGTGAAGCTTTCTTT. Translating it yields CASSFINRGEAFF.

CDR3 DNA: TGTGCCAGCAGCAAACGGGACACCTACAATGAGCAGTTCTTC. This sequence encodes CASSKRDTYNEQFF. This chain links TRBV9 with TRBJ2-1; D perhaps matches TRBD1 (6 bases). CDR3 size: 14 residues. The germline CDR1 and CDR2 sequences are SGDLS and YYNGEE. Trimming took 4 bases from V and 2 from J, leaving 10 bases between them.

This clone was observed a handful of times. The chain carries TRBV27 and TRBJ1-2; 8 nucleotides match TRBD1. V dropped 2 bases and J dropped 8; count of bases not matched to a gene: 10. The CDR3 is made up of 15 amino acids. The V gene's germline CDR1 is MNHEY and CDR2 SMNVEV (reference sequence). The CDR3 sequence: CASSLKGSGGRGYTF. As DNA, the CDR3 is TGTGCCAGCAGTTTAAAGGGCTCAGGGGGCCGGGGCTACACCTTC.

The V call is TRBV7-2, the J call TRBJ1-1; D not resolved. Trimming stripped 1 base from V and 12 bases from J, with 12 bases between. The CDR3 has 12 amino acids. Germline values: CDR1 SGHTA, CDR2 FQGNSA. CDR3 sequence: CASSLDVGRTFF. For the CDR3, the DNA is TGTGCCAGCAGCTTAGATGTGGGGAGGACTTTCTTT. The full variable domain, its missing parts supplied by reference TRBV7-2 and TRBJ1-1, is GAGVSQSPSNKVTEKGKDVELRCDPISGHTALYWYRQSLGQGLEFLIYFQGNSAPDKSGLPSDRFSAERTGGSVSTLTIQRTQQEDSAVYLCASSLDVGRTFFGQGTRLTVV.